This T cell receptor (beta chain) was captured by sequencing in a study of T cell repertoires in cytomegalovirus infection. TCRdb recomputed calls from the reads with MiXCR, one row per CDR3 protein. The table has about 220,000 distinct CDR3 sequences, approximately 38% seen once. This clonotype was observed a few times. The antigen is unknown. Germline values: CDR1 MDHEN, CDR2 SYDVKM. The CDR3 totals 15 residues. Trimming removed 3 bases at V and 5 bases at J, with 14 bases between. The rearrangement links TRBV28 to TRBJ2-1, with D possibly being TRBD1 or TRBD2 (6 bases each). The receptor was isolated from a human donor in good health (CMV status not recorded). Some clones in this sample may be carry-over from other donors' samples. Specimen: CD8+ T cells from cultured PBMCs, collected from culture after CMV antigen stimulation. The CDR3 DNA reads as TGTGCCAGCAGTTTTAGTGGAGGGGGAAACAATGAGCAGTTCTTC. Translation: CASSFSGGGNNEQFF.